These 24 T cell receptor beta chains share one sample of origin, sequenced in a study of technical replicates of blood from a few donors. Measured with immunoSEQ multiplex PCR; TCRdb has only the in-frame clones, and not every one. The profile shows around 50,000 clones, more than 85% of them singletons. The sample was PBMCs. These receptors came from a human donor in good health. Some clones in this sample may be carry-over from other donors' samples.

The CDR3 region is CASSLTSGSPEQYF. The CDR3, as DNA: TGTGCCAGCAGCTTAACTAGCGGGAGTCCCGAGCAGTACTTC. The gene calls are TRBV11-3 and TRBJ2-7; the match to TRBD2 covers 11 bases. V was pared by 2 bases and J by 6 bases, with 3 bases of the junction left unmatched. Germline V gives CDR1 SGHNT, CDR2 YENEEA. This CDR3 has 14 amino acids.

In its sample, this clone was seen a few times. This sequence joins TRBV4-3 and TRBJ2-7; a possible D gene is TRBD2 (6 bases). Trimming shortened V by 0 bases and J by 2 bases, and 11 bases separated the two germline ends. The CDR3 covers 15 residues. The germline V gene has CDR1 LGHNA and CDR2 YSLEER. For the CDR3, the DNA is TGCGCCAGCAGCCAAGATCGCGGGGTAACCTACGAGCAGTACTTC. Amino acid sequence: CASSQDRGVTYEQYF.

The V and J genes are TRBV27 and TRBJ2-5; D gene unclear. The CDR3 extends over 10 amino acids. Trimming cost V 3 bases and J 7 bases, with 3 bases left between them. CDR1 and CDR2 from the germline V gene are MNHEY and SMNVEV (reference sequence). The CDR3 coding sequence is TGTGCCAGCAGTTTTAGGACCCAGTACTTC. It encodes CASSFRTQYF.

The chain has TRBV9 and TRBJ2-1, with D tentatively TRBD2 (6 bases). The CDR3 contains 15 residues. Trimming left V 1 base short and J 1 base short, with 9 bases between. Germline CDR1 SGDLS, CDR2 YYNGEE. The CDR3 here is CASSVSGSSYNEQFF. CDR3 sequence (DNA): TGTGCCAGCAGCGTATCCGGGAGTTCCTACAATGAGCAGTTCTTC.

This chain connects TRBV5-1 to TRBJ2-7; TRBD2 aligns across 11 bases. The CDR3 is 15 amino acids. CDR1 and CDR2 (germline): SGHRS, YFSETQ. Trimming cost V 3 bases and J 7 bases; bases outside gene matches: 9. This chain's CDR3 is CASSSGASGGREQYF. The CDR3 nucleotides are TGCGCCAGCAGCTCAGGGGCTAGCGGGGGGCGGGAGCAGTACTTC.

By sample share, this clone is medium-sized (0.01 to 0.1%). This chain links TRBV7-9 with TRBJ2-3; 11 nucleotides line up with TRBD2. In germline, CDR1 is SEHNR, CDR2 FQNEAQ (reference sequence). The CDR3 covers 16 residues. V was pared by 7 bases and J by 2 bases, with 8 bases of the junction left unmatched. CDR3 region: CASTPGLAEYTDTQYF. CDR3 coding DNA: TGTGCCAGCACCCCGGGACTAGCGGAGTACACAGATACGCAGTATTTT.

This chain connects TRBV9 to TRBJ2-2; D might be TRBD1 (5 bases). The length of the CDR3 is 12 residues. V lost 3 bases, J lost 7 bases, and 7 bases lay in between. Germline V gene data show CDR1 as SGDLS and CDR2 as YYNGEE. This CDR3 reads CASSGRVGELFF. As DNA, the CDR3 is TGTGCCAGCAGCGGCAGGGTCGGGGAGCTGTTTTTT.

This rearrangement joins TRBV9 to TRBJ2-5; 7 bases map to TRBD1. V dropped 3 bases and J dropped 3; count of bases not matched to a gene: 5. Germline V gene lookup returns CDR1 SGDLS and CDR2 YYNGEE. The CDR3 contains 14 residues. As DNA, the CDR3 is TGTGCCAGCAGCGCCCGACAGGGAGAAGAGACCCAGTACTTC. Amino acids: CASSARQGEETQYF.

The rearrangement uses TRBV14 and TRBJ1-3; D is possibly TRBD1 (6 bases). CDR3 length equals 16 residues. V was cut by 0 bases and J by 5 bases, with 14 bases left in between. Per the germline V gene, CDR1 is SGHDN and CDR2 is FVKESK. In nucleotides, the CDR3 is TGTGCCAGCAGCCAAGACCCGGGGGGCTACCGAAACACCATATATTTT. This sequence encodes CASSQDPGGYRNTIYF.

The chain has TRBV19 and TRBJ2-1; 10 bases match TRBD1. The germline V gene has CDR1 LNHDA and CDR2 SQIVND (reference sequence). J was trimmed by 7 bases and V by 9 bases; bases with no gene match: 9. The CDR3 runs to 14 residues. The CDR3 sequence: CASRRQGASNEQFF. In nucleotides, the CDR3 is TGTGCCAGCCGGCGACAGGGGGCAAGTAATGAGCAGTTCTTC.

V and J are TRBV4-1 and TRBJ1-1, with 9 bases lining up with TRBD1. V lost 3 bases and J lost 1; bases outside the gene matches: 6. The CDR3 has 16 amino acids. Germline assignment: CDR1 MGHRA and CDR2 YSYEKL. CDR3 residues: CASSQGQGSWNTEAFF. The CDR3 DNA is TGCGCCAGCAGCCAGGGACAGGGCAGCTGGAACACTGAAGCTTTCTTT.

The rearrangement joins TRBV4-3 to TRBJ2-7; 10 bases align to TRBD2. This CDR3 has 15 amino acids. The germline V gene encodes CDR1 LGHNA and CDR2 YSLEER. The junction had 5 bases not matched to a gene; V was cut back by 4 bases and J by 2 bases. The chain's CDR3 is CASSRLAGETYEQYF. CDR3 DNA: TGCGCCAGCAGCCGGCTAGCGGGGGAAACCTACGAGCAGTACTTC.

V is TRBV19 and J is TRBJ2-1; 8 nucleotides line up with TRBD1. Germline CDR1 and CDR2: LNHDA and SQIVND (reference sequence). The CDR3 has 15 residues. Trimming took 7 bases from V and 4 from J; bases not matched to a gene: 9. The CDR3 coding sequence is TGTGCCAGTACAGCAGGGGGCGAGTTGTACAATGAGCAGTTCTTC. It specifies CASTAGGELYNEQFF. The entire variable domain, with the rest obtained from reference TRBV19 and TRBJ2-1, is as follows: DGGITQSPKYLFRKEGQNVTLSCEQNLNHDAMYWYRQDPGQGLRLIYYSQIVNDFQKGDIAEGYSVSREKKESFPLTVTSAQKNPTAFYLCASTAGGELYNEQFFGPGTRLTVL.

This chain joins TRBV6-5 and TRBJ2-7; TRBD1 matches 9 bases. Per the germline V gene, CDR1 is MNHEY and CDR2 is SVGAGI. This CDR3 contains 14 residues. Losses at the gene ends were 2 bases for V and 2 bases for J; bases not matched to a gene: 1. CDR3 sequence reads: CASSYRDRAYEQYF. CDR3 nucleotides: TGTGCCAGCAGTTACCGGGACAGGGCCTACGAGCAGTACTTC.

As DNA, the CDR3 is TGTGCCAGCAGCTTGGACCCGACGACCGGACAGAGAAATTCACCCCTCCACTTT. Its protein product is CASSLDPTTGQRNSPLHF. V is TRBV5-4 and J is TRBJ1-6; TRBD1 might be the D (6 bases). Trimming removed 0 bases at V and 7 bases at J, with 20 bases between. CDR1 is SGHNT, CDR2 YYREEE, per germline (reference sequence). The CDR3 covers 18 residues.

CDR3 nucleotide sequence: TGCGCCAGCAGTCGCGGAGGCTCAGCTAACTATGGCTACACCTTC. Its protein product is CASSRGGSANYGYTF. The rearrangement uses TRBV23-1 and TRBJ1-2, with D hard to call. TRBV23-1 is given ORF status, its function remaining uncertain. V lost 4 bases, J lost 0 bases, and 12 bases lay in between. This CDR3 spans 15 amino acids.

DNA of the CDR3: TGTGCCAGCAGCCCCTGGGTCGGGAATTCACCCCTCCACTTT. It yields the protein CASSPWVGNSPLHF. The chain has TRBV5-5 and TRBJ1-6; D unresolved. Trimming took off 4 bases at V and 7 bases at J, with 12 bases between the two ends. The germline CDR1 and CDR2 sequences are SGHKS and YYEKEE (reference sequence). The CDR3 covers 14 residues.

This chain joins TRBV2 and TRBJ2-3, with D maybe TRBD1 (6 bases). The CDR3 consists of 14 residues. Germline loops: CDR1 SNHLY, CDR2 FYNNEI. V was cut by 6 bases and J by 3 bases, with 13 bases left in between. CDR3 sequence reads: CASRLQGRTDTQYF. The CDR3 nucleotides are TGTGCCAGCAGGCTACAGGGTCGAACAGATACGCAGTATTTT.

This chain connects TRBV6-1 to TRBJ1-6; D is unresolved. Germline loops: CDR1 MNHNS, CDR2 SASEGT. There are 13 residues in the CDR3. The V gene lost 1 base and the J gene lost 12 bases, with 10 bases spanning the gap. The CDR3 sequence: CASSEEGGRPLHF. The CDR3 nucleotides are TGTGCCAGCAGTGAAGAGGGAGGACGACCCCTCCACTTT.

V is TRBV6-6 and J is TRBJ2-7, with 10 bases lining up with TRBD1. J was trimmed by 5 bases and V by 0 bases; bases with no gene match: 4. The CDR3 is made up of 15 amino acids. Germline CDR1 and CDR2: MNHNY and SVGAGI (reference sequence). The CDR3 loop is CASSYSGTGVHEQYF. CDR3 in DNA: TGTGCCAGCAGTTACTCTGGGACAGGGGTCCACGAGCAGTACTTC.

The table lists this clone with a few counts. The chain links TRBV19 to TRBJ1-6; 10 nucleotides line up with TRBD1. J was trimmed by 0 bases and V by 7 bases; bases with no gene match: 12. This CDR3 has 19 amino acids. Per germline, CDR1 LNHDA and CDR2 SQIVND (reference sequence). CDR3 nucleotide sequence: TGTGCCAGTAACAGGGGGGACAGGGGCTCCGGCTCCTATAATTCACCCCTCCACTTT. It specifies CASNRGDRGSGSYNSPLHF.

The chain links TRBV30 to TRBJ1-5; D not certain. The CDR3 extends over 13 amino acids. From germline, CDR1 is GTSNPN and CDR2 SVGIG (reference sequence). V was shortened by 2 bases and J by 9 bases, with 14 bases between the two germline ends. CDR3 sequence reads: CAWSRPYGMPQHF. The CDR3 DNA is TGTGCCTGGAGTAGGCCGTACGGGATGCCCCAGCATTTT.

The chain joins TRBV30 to TRBJ1-6; 7 bases are a match to TRBD1. The CDR3 runs 19 residues. The J segment lost 3 bases and the V segment lost 1 base, leaving 15 bases of the junction unmatched. Germline V gene sequence: CDR1 GTSNPN, CDR2 SVGIG (reference sequence). CDR3: CAWSGTRTGGTGYNSPLHF. The CDR3 DNA follows: TGTGCCTGGAGTGGCACTCGGACAGGCGGAACGGGCTATAATTCACCCCTCCACTTT.

The gene calls are TRBV7-9 and TRBJ1-3; no reliable D call. The CDR3 is 14 residues long. V lost 1 base and J 0 bases, leaving 4 bases between the germline ends. Germline-derived CDR1 and CDR2 are SEHNR and FQNEAQ (reference sequence). The CDR3, as DNA: TGTGCCAGCAGCTTAGTCTCCTCTGGAAACACCATATATTTT. Translated: CASSLVSSGNTIYF.